These 20 T cell receptor beta chains were all obtained from the same sample, sequenced in a study of monozygotic twins with inflammatory bowel disease. TCRdb reprocessed the 5' RACE reads, with one entry per CDR3 protein and no DNA. The listing contains about 330,000 distinct CDR3 sequences. The specimen sequenced was blood. The receptors come from a human donor with ulcerative colitis or Crohn's disease, or a healthy co-twin of an affected twin (not recorded which).

V and J are TRBV4-1 and TRBJ1-2; the D gene TCRdb calls, TRBD1, cannot be checked with no DNA. Looked up from germline, CDR1 is MGHRA and CDR2 is YSYEKL. There are 17 residues in the CDR3. This CDR3 is CASSPTPQTPGLDGYTF.

This sequence joins TRBV18 and TRBJ2-3; lacking DNA, the TRBD1 call made by TCRdb goes unchecked. CDR1 KGHSH and CDR2 LQKENI come from the germline V gene. The CDR3 consists of 11 residues. This CDR3 is CASSSGQTQYF.

The CDR3 is CASSFGGTIGTQYF. V gene TRBV5-1 combines with J gene TRBJ2-3; the TCRdb D gene call, TRBD2, has no DNA to confirm it. CDR3 length: 14 residues. Germline loops: CDR1 SGHRS, CDR2 YFSETQ.

This chain uses TRBV6-1 with TRBJ2-3. Germline V lookup: CDR1 MNHNS, CDR2 SASEGT. The CDR3 totals 15 residues. The CDR3 spells CASRVDRFRTDTQYF.

V usage is TRBV24-1 and J usage is TRBJ2-2; TCRdb reports TRBD2, a call that lacks DNA to check it against. The CDR3 loop spans 14 amino acids. Germline values: CDR1 KGHDR, CDR2 SFDVKD. This CDR3 reads CATRGGLATGELFF.

The chain combines TRBV7-2 with TRBJ1-3; TCRdb names TRBD1, which stays unverified in the absence of DNA. The CDR3 runs to 15 residues. CDR1 and CDR2 from the germline V gene are SGHTA and FQGNSA. The chain's CDR3 is CASRDDRVGRNTIYF.

The genes are TRBV6-5 and TRBJ1-1; TCRdb outputs TRBD1, but without DNA this stays unchecked. The CDR3 is made up of 15 amino acids. Germline loops: CDR1 MNHEY, CDR2 SVGAGI. Here the CDR3 reads CASSSPGQGITEAFF.

This chain links TRBV30 with TRBJ2-7; the TCRdb D gene call, TRBD1, has no DNA to confirm it. The CDR3 is 14 amino acids. Germline V gives CDR1 GTSNPN, CDR2 SVGIG (reference sequence). The CDR3 protein is CAWGSGGRAYEQYF.

This CDR3 is CASSSWTSTDTRYF. V gene TRBV6-2 or TRBV6-3 combines with J gene TRBJ2-3. This CDR3 spans 14 amino acids. The germline V gene encodes CDR1 MNHEY and CDR2 SVGEGT.

The CDR3 loop is CSARDPAGNTDTQYF. The chain couples TRBV20-1 to TRBJ2-3. This CDR3 contains 15 residues. CDR1 is DFQATT and CDR2 is SNEGSKA in the germline V gene (reference sequence).

This chain connects TRBV20-1 to TRBJ2-1; TCRdb's D gene call, TRBD2, goes unchecked for lack of DNA. The V gene's germline CDR1 is DFQATT and CDR2 SNEGSKA (reference sequence). The CDR3 is 14 residues long. The CDR3 here is CSARVSPSVNEQFF.

The V gene is TRBV6-1, the J gene TRBJ1-3; the TRBD1 assignment by TCRdb is unverifiable without DNA. This CDR3 spans 18 amino acids. Per germline, CDR1 MNHNS and CDR2 SASEGT. CDR3 in amino acids: CASSAFLFRDRERNTIYF.

V gene TRBV5-1 combines with J gene TRBJ2-7; there is no DNA to check the TCRdb D call of TRBD2. The CDR3 consists of 15 residues. Germline CDR1 and CDR2: SGHRS and YFSETQ. CDR3 amino acids: CASSQTGGSQYEQYF.

The rearrangement uses TRBV6-2 or TRBV6-3 and TRBJ2-7; TCRdb gives TRBD1 as the D gene, but with no DNA this cannot be confirmed. This CDR3 has 16 residues. The germline V gene encodes CDR1 MNHEY and CDR2 SVGEGT. This CDR3 reads CASRHTGQGSRYEQYF.

This rearrangement joins TRBV7-8 to TRBJ2-1; TCRdb's assignment of TRBD1 cannot be checked, as there is no DNA. Germline V lookup: CDR1 SGHVS, CDR2 FQNEAQ. The CDR3 length is 14 residues. CDR3 in amino acids: CASSLDRGRYEQFF.

CDR3 in amino acids: CASSPTLLYQETQYF. V usage is TRBV6-1 and J usage is TRBJ2-5. CDR3 length equals 15 residues. Germline V gene data show CDR1 as MNHNS and CDR2 as SASEGT.

The chain has TRBV20-1 and TRBJ2-7; as DNA is missing, the TRBD2 call by TCRdb cannot be tested. The CDR3 extends over 14 amino acids. Germline V gene data show CDR1 as DFQATT and CDR2 as SNEGSKA (reference sequence). The CDR3 sequence is CSARDRSGSGRKYF.

The gene calls are TRBV7-2 and TRBJ2-7. Germline loops: CDR1 SGHTA, CDR2 FQGNSA. The CDR3 loop spans 13 amino acids. The chain's CDR3 is CASSYRATYEQYF.

The rearrangement uses TRBV20-1 and TRBJ2-3; the TCRdb call, TRBD2, lacks DNA for checking. Germline CDR1 reads DFQATT; CDR2 reads SNEGSKA (reference sequence). This CDR3 spans 16 amino acids. CDR3 sequence: CSARDRDLNKLDTQYF.

This chain uses TRBV20-1 with TRBJ2-3. The V gene's germline CDR1 is DFQATT and CDR2 SNEGSKA (reference sequence). The CDR3 spans 15 residues. The CDR3: CSARDLSVLADTQYF.